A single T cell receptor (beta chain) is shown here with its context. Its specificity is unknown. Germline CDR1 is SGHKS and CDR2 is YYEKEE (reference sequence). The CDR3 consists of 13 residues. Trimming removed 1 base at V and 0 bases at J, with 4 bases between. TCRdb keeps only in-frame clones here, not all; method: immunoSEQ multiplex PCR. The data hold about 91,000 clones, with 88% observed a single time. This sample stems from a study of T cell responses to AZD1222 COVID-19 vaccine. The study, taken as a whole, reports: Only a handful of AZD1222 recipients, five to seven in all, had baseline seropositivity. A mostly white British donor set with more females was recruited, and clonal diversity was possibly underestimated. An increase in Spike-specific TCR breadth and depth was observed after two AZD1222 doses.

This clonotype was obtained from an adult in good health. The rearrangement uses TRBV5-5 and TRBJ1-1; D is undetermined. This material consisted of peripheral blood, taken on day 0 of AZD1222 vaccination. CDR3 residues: CASSLWVNTEAFF. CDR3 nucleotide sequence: TGTGCCAGCAGCTTGTGGGTGAACACTGAAGCTTTCTTT.